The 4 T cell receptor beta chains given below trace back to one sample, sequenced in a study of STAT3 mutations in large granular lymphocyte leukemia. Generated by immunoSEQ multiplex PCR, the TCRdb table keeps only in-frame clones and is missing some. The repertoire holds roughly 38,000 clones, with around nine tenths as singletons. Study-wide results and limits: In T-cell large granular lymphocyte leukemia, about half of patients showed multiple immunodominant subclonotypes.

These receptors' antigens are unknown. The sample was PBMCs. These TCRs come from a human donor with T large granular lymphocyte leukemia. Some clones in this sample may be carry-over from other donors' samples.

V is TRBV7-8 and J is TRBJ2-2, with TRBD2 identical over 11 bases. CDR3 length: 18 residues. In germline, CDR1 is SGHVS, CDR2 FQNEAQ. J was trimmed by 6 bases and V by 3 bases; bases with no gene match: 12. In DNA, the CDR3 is TGTGCCAGCAGCTTCGGGAGTAGCGGGGGGGCTTTATCCGGGGAGCTGTTTTTT. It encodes CASSFGSSGGALSGELFF.

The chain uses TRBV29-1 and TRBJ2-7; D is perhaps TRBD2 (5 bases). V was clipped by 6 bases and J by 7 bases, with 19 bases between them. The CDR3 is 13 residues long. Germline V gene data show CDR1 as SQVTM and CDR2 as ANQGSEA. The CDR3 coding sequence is TGCAGCGTCCGAAGTTCGGGGTCGGGAGAGCAGTACTTC. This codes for CSVRSSGSGEQYF.

CDR3 residues: CASSLGGANYGYTF. As DNA, the CDR3 is TGTGCCAGCAGCTTGGGAGGGGCTAACTATGGCTACACCTTC. The rearrangement uses TRBV7-9 and TRBJ1-2; maybe TRBD1 (5 bases). The V end lost 3 bases, the J end lost 0 bases, and 8 bases lay between the germline ends. Germline lookup yields CDR1 SEHNR and CDR2 FQNEAQ (reference sequence). This CDR3 comprises 14 residues.

The CDR3 protein is CASSARQGASSPLHF. CDR3 sequence (DNA): TGTGCCAGCAGCGCTAGACAGGGGGCGAGTTCACCCCTCCACTTT. The V call is TRBV2, the J call TRBJ1-6; 10 nucleotides line up with TRBD1. The germline V gene has CDR1 SNHLY and CDR2 FYNNEI. This CDR3 contains 15 residues. The junction had 8 bases not matched to a gene; V was cut back by 6 bases and J by 9 bases.